The 17 T cell receptor beta chains below were found in one sample sequenced in a study of cytomegalovirus exposure and HLA in healthy donors (dated by TCRdb to between 2016 and 2019). Library preparation used the immunoSEQ multiplex PCR assay. In TCRdb, the immuneACCESS table is reduced to in-frame sequences with V and J assigned. These tables do not hold every clone; where another copy was compared, an unresolved V gene accounts for under half, and the others remain unexplained. This sample has 98,000 or so clones in its table, and roughly 88% of those were observed once. Clones ranked in the top ten supply over 2.5% of the sample. The sequenced sample consisted of PBMCs. The receptors come from a woman under 30 in good health and CMV-seronegative.

This sequence joins TRBV27 and TRBJ1-1, with 7 bases that match TRBD1. CDR1 is MNHEY and CDR2 is SMNVEV in the germline V gene (reference sequence). The CDR3 has 13 residues. Trimming at V came to 5 bases and at J to 5 bases, leaving 5 bases not matched to a gene. The CDR3 nucleotides read TGTGCCAGCAGTCTGAAGGGGGCAACTGAAGCTTTCTTT. It yields the protein CASSLKGATEAFF.

V is TRBV27 and J is TRBJ1-2; a possible D gene is TRBD1 (5 bases). Trimming took off 6 bases at V and 4 bases at J, with 15 bases between the two ends. The CDR3 has 14 residues. Per germline, CDR1 MNHEY and CDR2 SMNVEV (reference sequence). CDR3 DNA: TGTGCCAGCAGCCAAGGACAAATCCCCTATGGCTACACCTTC. This sequence encodes CASSQGQIPYGYTF.

The V and J genes are TRBV7-8 and TRBJ1-2; D uncertain. V was clipped by 1 base and J by 7 bases, with 4 bases between them. CDR1 and CDR2 from the germline V gene are SGHVS and FQNEAQ. This CDR3 is built from 11 residues. CDR3 nucleotides: TGTGCCAGCAGCTTAGGAGGTGGCTACACCTTC. As protein: CASSLGGGYTF.

In DNA form, the CDR3 reads TGTGCCAGCAGAGCGGCGGGGGGGCAAGTAGATACGCAGTATTTT. Protein product: CASRAAGGQVDTQYF. The rearrangement joins TRBV5-4 to TRBJ2-3, with 9 bases identical to TRBD2. The CDR3 is made up of 15 amino acids. The V and J ends lost 5 bases and 5 bases, in that order; junction bases with no gene match: 9. CDR1 and CDR2 (germline): SGHNT, YYREEE (reference sequence).

This clone was found once. This sequence joins TRBV2 and TRBJ1-1; 7 bases line up with TRBD1. The CDR3 has 17 residues. The V and J ends lost 5 bases and 0 bases, in that order; junction bases with no gene match: 12. The germline V gene encodes CDR1 SNHLY and CDR2 FYNNEI. The CDR3 spells CASSHSRDSVMNTEAFF. In DNA, the CDR3 is TGTGCCAGCAGTCATAGCCGGGACAGTGTCATGAACACTGAAGCTTTCTTT.

A few counts support this clone. This chain joins TRBV6-1 and TRBJ2-1; D is perhaps TRBD2 (7 bases). Germline values: CDR1 MNHNS, CDR2 SASEGT. V was pared by 2 bases and J by 4 bases, with 9 bases between. The CDR3 extends over 14 amino acids. CDR3 residues: CASSESGTYNEQFF. The CDR3, as DNA: TGTGCCAGCAGTGAAAGCGGGACATACAATGAGCAGTTCTTC.

The chain couples TRBV29-1 to TRBJ2-7; tentatively, D is TRBD2 (6 bases). CDR1 is SQVTM and CDR2 is ANQGSEA in the germline V gene. Trimming stripped 6 bases from V and 6 bases from J, with 15 bases between. CDR3 length: 12 amino acids. The CDR3 DNA sequence: TGCAGCGTCAAATGGGGACTCGGCGAGCAGTACTTC. As protein: CSVKWGLGEQYF.

This clone was seen more than once but under ten times. This chain links TRBV28 with TRBJ1-5; TRBD1 matches at 7 bases. The germline V gene encodes CDR1 MDHEN and CDR2 SYDVKM. V dropped 6 bases and J dropped 1; count of bases not matched to a gene: 6. This CDR3 spans 15 amino acids. In DNA form, the CDR3 reads TGTGCCAGCAGACCCCCGGGACAGAGCAATCAGCCCCAGCATTTT. As protein: CASRPPGQSNQPQHF.

The chain recombines TRBV30 with TRBJ1-1; a weak D match, TRBD1 (5 bases). The CDR3 consists of 11 residues. The V and J ends lost 5 bases and 8 bases respectively, with 12 bases between them. Germline V gives CDR1 GTSNPN, CDR2 SVGIG (reference sequence). The CDR3 nucleotides read TGTGCCTGGGATGGGGGGTTAGAAGCTTTCTTT. Its translation: CAWDGGLEAFF.

The chain carries TRBV25-1 and TRBJ1-5; D possibly corresponds to TRBD1 (5 bases). The V end was cut by 8 bases, the J end by 0 bases, with 11 bases between. This CDR3 is built from 14 residues. CDR1 is MGHDK and CDR2 is SYGVNS in the germline V gene. The CDR3 DNA reads as TGTGCCAGCCATACAACAGGTAGCAATCAGCCCCAGCATTTT. Its translation: CASHTTGSNQPQHF.

V is TRBV9 and J is TRBJ1-4; TRBD1 matches at 7 bases. The germline CDR1 and CDR2 sequences are SGDLS and YYNGEE. The CDR3 is 13 amino acids. V lost 2 bases and J lost 8; bases outside the gene matches: 3. In DNA form, the CDR3 reads TGTGCCAGCAGCGTGGGGGACAGCGAAAAACTGTTTTTT. Encoded protein: CASSVGDSEKLFF.

This chain links TRBV27 with TRBJ2-1, with 11 positions matching TRBD2. With 5 bases clipped from V and 4 bases from J, the junction kept 4 bases outside the gene matches. This CDR3 region has 15 residues. CDR1 and CDR2 (germline): MNHEY, SMNVEV (reference sequence). CDR3 coding DNA: TGTGCCAGCAGTCCGGGACTAGCGGTATACAATGAGCAGTTCTTC. As protein: CASSPGLAVYNEQFF.

This chain links TRBV6-1 with TRBJ2-5; 9 bases fit TRBD2. After removal of 3 bases from V and 5 bases from J, the junction contained 10 bases not matched to a gene. In germline, CDR1 is MNHNS, CDR2 SASEGT. The CDR3 spans 16 residues. The CDR3 is CASSDMRGGRGETQYF. In DNA form, the CDR3 reads TGTGCCAGCAGTGATATGCGGGGGGGCCGTGGGGAGACCCAGTACTTC.

In the case of this clone: This sample also contains other DNA sequences that code for the same CDR3. This chain connects TRBV4-1 to TRBJ2-2; 13 bases line up with TRBD2. Germline values: CDR1 MGHRA, CDR2 YSYEKL. Trimming removed 4 bases from V and 2 bases from J; junction bases left unmatched: 1. The CDR3 is 16 amino acids. CDR3 loop: CASSPGLAGNTGELFF. The CDR3 bases are TGCGCCAGCAGCCCGGGACTAGCGGGAAACACCGGGGAGCTGTTTTTT.

This chain joins TRBV25-1 and TRBJ2-1; D possibly corresponds to TRBD1 (5 bases). The V end lost 1 base, the J end lost 7 bases, and 11 bases lay between the germline ends. CDR3 length: 14 amino acids. Germline V gene lookup returns CDR1 MGHDK and CDR2 SYGVNS. The CDR3 sequence: CASSESGRANEQFF. The CDR3 DNA follows: TGTGCCAGCAGTGAATCCGGCAGGGCGAATGAGCAGTTCTTC.

V usage is TRBV6-5 and J usage is TRBJ1-5; D is unclear. The germline CDR1 and CDR2 sequences are MNHEY and SVGAGI. CDR3 length: 15 amino acids. V shed 4 bases and J shed 0 bases, with 10 bases lying between them. CDR3 region: CASSSSRSSNQPQHF. DNA for the CDR3: TGTGCCAGCAGTTCGTCCCGTTCTAGCAATCAGCCCCAGCATTTT.

This chain uses TRBV7-2 with TRBJ2-7; maybe TRBD1 (5 bases). Germline V CDR1 and CDR2: SGHTA, FQGNSA. The CDR3 contains 15 residues. Trimming cost V 1 base and J 2 bases, with 12 bases left between them. The CDR3 DNA follows: TGTGCCAGCAGCTTAGGGGGCGGAGACACCTACGAGCAGTACTTC. Amino acids: CASSLGGGDTYEQYF.